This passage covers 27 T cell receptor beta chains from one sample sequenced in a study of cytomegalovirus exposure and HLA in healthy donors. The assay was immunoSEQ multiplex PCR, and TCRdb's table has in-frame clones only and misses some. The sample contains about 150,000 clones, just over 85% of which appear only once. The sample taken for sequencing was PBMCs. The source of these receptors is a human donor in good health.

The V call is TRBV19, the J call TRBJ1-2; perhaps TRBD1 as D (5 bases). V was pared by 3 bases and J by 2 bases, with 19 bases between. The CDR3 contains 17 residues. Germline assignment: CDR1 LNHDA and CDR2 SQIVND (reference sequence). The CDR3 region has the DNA TGTGCCAGTAGTATTTCGGGCAGGGATTCCCCAAACTATGGCTACACCTTC. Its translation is CASSISGRDSPNYGYTF.

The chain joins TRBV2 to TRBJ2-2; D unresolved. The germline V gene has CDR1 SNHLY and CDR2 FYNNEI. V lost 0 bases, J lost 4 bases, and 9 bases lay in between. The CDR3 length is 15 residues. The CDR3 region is CASSEASQSTGELFF. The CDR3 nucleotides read TGTGCCAGCAGTGAAGCGTCACAGAGCACCGGGGAGCTGTTTTTT.

DNA of the CDR3: TGCGCCAGCAGCTTGGTGGCCGGGACCTACAATGAGCAGTTCTTC. This sequence encodes CASSLVAGTYNEQFF. The chain has TRBV5-1 and TRBJ2-1; a weak D match, TRBD2 (5 bases). With 0 bases removed from V and 2 bases from J, the gap between germline ends came to 9 bases. This CDR3 spans 15 amino acids. The germline gives CDR1 SGHRS, CDR2 YFSETQ.

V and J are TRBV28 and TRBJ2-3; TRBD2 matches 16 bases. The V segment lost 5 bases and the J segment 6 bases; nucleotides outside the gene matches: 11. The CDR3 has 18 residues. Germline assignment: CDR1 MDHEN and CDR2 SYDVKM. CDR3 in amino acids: CASSPTGTSGRARDTQYF. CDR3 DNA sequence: TGTGCCAGCAGTCCGACCGGGACTAGCGGGAGGGCCAGGGATACGCAGTATTTT.

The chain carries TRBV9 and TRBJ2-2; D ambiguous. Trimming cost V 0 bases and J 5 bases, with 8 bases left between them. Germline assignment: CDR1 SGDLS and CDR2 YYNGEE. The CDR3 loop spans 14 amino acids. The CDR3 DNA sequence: TGTGCCAGCAGCGTAGGGCCCGGGACCGGGGAGCTGTTTTTT. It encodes CASSVGPGTGELFF.

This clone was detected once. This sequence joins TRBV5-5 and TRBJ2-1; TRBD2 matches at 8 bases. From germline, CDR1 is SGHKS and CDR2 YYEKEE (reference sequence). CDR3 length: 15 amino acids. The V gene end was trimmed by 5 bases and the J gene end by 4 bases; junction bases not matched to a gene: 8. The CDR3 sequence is CASSEGAGAYNEQFF. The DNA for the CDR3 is TGTGCCAGCAGTGAGGGAGCGGGAGCGTACAATGAGCAGTTCTTC.

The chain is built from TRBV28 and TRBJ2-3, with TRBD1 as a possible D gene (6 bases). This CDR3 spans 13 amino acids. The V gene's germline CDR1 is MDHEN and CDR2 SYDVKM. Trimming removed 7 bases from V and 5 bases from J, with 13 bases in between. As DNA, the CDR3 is TGTGCCAGCATCGAACAGGGTATAGATACGCAGTATTTT. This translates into CASIEQGIDTQYF.

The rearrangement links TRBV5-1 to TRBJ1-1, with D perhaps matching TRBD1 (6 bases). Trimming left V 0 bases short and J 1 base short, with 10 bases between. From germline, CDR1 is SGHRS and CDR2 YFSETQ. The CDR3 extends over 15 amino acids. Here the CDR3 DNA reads TGCGCCAGCAGCTTGGCCCAGGGGCCGAACACTGAAGCTTTCTTT. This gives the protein CASSLAQGPNTEAFF.

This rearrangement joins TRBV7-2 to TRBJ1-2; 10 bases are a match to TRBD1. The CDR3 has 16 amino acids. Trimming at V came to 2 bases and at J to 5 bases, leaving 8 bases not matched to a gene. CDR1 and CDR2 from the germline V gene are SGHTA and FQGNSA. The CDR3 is CASSLQPGTGDYGYTF. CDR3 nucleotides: TGTGCCAGCAGCTTACAACCCGGGACAGGGGATTATGGCTACACCTTC.

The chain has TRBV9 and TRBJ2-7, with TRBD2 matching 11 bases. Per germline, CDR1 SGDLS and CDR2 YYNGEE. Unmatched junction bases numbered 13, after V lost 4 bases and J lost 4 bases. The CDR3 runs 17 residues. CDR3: CASSTSGTSGPAYEQYF. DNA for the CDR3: TGTGCCAGCAGCACCTCCGGGACTAGCGGCCCAGCTTACGAGCAGTACTTC.

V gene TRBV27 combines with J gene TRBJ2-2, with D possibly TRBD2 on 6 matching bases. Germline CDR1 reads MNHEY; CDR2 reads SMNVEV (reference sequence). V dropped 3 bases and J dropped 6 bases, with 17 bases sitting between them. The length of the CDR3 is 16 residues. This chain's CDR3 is CASSFPGTLGPGELFF. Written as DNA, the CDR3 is TGTGCCAGCAGTTTTCCCGGGACTCTGGGCCCCGGGGAGCTGTTTTTT.

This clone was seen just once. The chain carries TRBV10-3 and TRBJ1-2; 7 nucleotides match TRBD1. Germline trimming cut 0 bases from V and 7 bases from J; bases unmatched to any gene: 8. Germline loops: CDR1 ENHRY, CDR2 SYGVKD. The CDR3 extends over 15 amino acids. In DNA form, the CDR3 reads TGTGCCATCAGTGAGTCGACAGGGCGGCAGGCTGGCTACACCTTC. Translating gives CAISESTGRQAGYTF.

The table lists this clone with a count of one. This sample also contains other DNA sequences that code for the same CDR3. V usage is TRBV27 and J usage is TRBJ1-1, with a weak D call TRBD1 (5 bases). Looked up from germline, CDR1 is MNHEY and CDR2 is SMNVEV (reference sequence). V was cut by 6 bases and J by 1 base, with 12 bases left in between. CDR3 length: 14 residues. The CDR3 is CASSGGTENTEAFF. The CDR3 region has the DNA TGTGCCAGCAGCGGCGGGACGGAGAACACTGAAGCTTTCTTT.

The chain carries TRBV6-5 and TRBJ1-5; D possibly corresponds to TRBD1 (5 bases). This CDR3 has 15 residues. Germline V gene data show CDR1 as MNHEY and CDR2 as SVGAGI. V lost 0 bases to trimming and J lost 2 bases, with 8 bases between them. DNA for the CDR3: TGTGCCAGCAGTTACTCTGGGGGGGGCAATCAGCCCCAGCATTTT. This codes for CASSYSGGGNQPQHF.

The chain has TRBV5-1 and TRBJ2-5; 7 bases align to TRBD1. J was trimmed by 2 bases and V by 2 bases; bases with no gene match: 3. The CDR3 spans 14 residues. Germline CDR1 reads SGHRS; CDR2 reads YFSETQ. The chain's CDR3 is CASSFPGGQETQYF. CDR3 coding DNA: TGCGCCAGCAGCTTCCCAGGGGGTCAAGAGACCCAGTACTTC.

DNA of the CDR3: TGCGCCAGCAGCCAAGGGGCTAGCGGGGGGACAGATACGCAGTATTTT. Protein sequence: CASSQGASGGTDTQYF. The rearrangement links TRBV4-1 to TRBJ2-3; 11 bases line up with TRBD2. The CDR3 loop spans 16 amino acids. Germline V gene sequence: CDR1 MGHRA, CDR2 YSYEKL. V was pared by 1 base and J by 3 bases, with 3 bases of the junction left unmatched.

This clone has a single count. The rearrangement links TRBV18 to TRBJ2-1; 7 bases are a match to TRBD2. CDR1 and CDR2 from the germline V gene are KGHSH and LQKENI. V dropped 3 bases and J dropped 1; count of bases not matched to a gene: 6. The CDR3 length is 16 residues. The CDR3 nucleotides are TGTGCCAGCTCACCGGGGGGGGGTGAGTCCTACAATGAGCAGTTCTTC. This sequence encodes CASSPGGGESYNEQFF. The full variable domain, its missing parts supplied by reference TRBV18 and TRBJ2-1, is NAGVMQNPRHLVRRRGQEARLRCSPMKGHSHVYWYRQLPEEGLKFMVYLQKENIIDESGMPKERFSAEFPKEGPSILRIQQVVRGDSAAYFCASSPGGGESYNEQFFGPGTRLTVL.

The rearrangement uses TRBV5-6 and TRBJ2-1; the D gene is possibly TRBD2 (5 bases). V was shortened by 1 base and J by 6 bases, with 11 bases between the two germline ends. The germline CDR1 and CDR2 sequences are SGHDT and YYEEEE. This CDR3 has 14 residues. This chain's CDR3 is CASSLFDTSNEQFF. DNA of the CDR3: TGTGCCAGCAGCTTGTTTGACACTAGCAATGAGCAGTTCTTC.

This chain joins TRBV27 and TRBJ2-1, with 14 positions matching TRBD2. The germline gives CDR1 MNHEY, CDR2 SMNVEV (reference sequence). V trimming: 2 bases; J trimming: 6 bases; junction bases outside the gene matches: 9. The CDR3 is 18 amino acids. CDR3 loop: CASSLKWTSGRIGNEQFF. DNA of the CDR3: TGTGCCAGCAGTTTAAAATGGACTAGCGGGAGGATAGGCAATGAGCAGTTCTTC.

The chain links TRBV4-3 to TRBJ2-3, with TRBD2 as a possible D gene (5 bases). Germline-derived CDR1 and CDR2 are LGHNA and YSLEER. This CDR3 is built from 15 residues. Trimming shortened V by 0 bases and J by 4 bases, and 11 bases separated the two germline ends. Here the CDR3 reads CASSQELISADTQYF. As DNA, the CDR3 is TGCGCCAGCAGCCAAGAACTAATTAGCGCAGATACGCAGTATTTT.

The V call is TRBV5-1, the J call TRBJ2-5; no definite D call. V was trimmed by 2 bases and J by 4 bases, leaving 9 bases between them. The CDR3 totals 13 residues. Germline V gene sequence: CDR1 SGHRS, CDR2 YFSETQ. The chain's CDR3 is CASSLTVIETQYF. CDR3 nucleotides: TGCGCCAGCAGCTTAACGGTGATAGAGACCCAGTACTTC.

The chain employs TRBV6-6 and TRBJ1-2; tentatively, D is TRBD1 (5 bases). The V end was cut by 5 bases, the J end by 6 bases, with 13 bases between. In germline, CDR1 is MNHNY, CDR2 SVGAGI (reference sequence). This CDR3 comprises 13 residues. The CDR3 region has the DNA TGTGCCAGCAGTACGGGGGGTGCGGATGGCTACACCTTC. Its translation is CASSTGGADGYTF.

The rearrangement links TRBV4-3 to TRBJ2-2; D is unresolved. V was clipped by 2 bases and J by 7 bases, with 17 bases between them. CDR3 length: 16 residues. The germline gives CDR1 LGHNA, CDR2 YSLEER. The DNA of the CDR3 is TGCGCCAGCAGCCAATACTTGAGTCCTTCTTTCGGGGAGCTGTTTTTT. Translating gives CASSQYLSPSFGELFF.

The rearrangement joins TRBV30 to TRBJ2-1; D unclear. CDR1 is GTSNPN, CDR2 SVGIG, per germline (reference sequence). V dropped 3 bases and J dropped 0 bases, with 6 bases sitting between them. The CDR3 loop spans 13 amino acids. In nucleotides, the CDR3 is TGTGCCTGGAGGATTAGCTCCTACAATGAGCAGTTCTTC. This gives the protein CAWRISSYNEQFF.

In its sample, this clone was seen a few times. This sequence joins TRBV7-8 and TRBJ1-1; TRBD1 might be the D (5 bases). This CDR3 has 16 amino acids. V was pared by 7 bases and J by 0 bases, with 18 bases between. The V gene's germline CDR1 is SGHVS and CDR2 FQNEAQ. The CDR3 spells CASTLAGAGMNTEAFF. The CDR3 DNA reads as TGTGCCAGCACCCTAGCTGGGGCAGGAATGAACACTGAAGCTTTCTTT. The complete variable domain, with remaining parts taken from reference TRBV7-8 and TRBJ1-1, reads GAGVSQSPRYKVAKRGQDVALRCDPISGHVSLFWYQQALGQGPEFLTYFQNEAQLDKSGLPSDRFFAERPEGSVSTLKIQRTQQEDSAVYLCASTLAGAGMNTEAFFGQGTRLTVV.

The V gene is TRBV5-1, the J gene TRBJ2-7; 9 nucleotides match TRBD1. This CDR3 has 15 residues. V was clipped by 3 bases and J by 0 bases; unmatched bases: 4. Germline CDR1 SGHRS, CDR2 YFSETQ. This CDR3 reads CASSSGTGTSYEQYF. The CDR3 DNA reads TGCGCCAGCAGCTCCGGGACAGGGACCTCCTACGAGCAGTACTTC.

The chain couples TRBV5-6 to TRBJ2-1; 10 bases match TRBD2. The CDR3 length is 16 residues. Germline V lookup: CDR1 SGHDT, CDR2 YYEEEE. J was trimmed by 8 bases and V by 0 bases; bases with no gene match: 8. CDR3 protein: CASSLVVAGGGDEQFF. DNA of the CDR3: TGTGCCAGCAGCTTGGTAGTAGCGGGAGGCGGTGATGAGCAGTTCTTC.